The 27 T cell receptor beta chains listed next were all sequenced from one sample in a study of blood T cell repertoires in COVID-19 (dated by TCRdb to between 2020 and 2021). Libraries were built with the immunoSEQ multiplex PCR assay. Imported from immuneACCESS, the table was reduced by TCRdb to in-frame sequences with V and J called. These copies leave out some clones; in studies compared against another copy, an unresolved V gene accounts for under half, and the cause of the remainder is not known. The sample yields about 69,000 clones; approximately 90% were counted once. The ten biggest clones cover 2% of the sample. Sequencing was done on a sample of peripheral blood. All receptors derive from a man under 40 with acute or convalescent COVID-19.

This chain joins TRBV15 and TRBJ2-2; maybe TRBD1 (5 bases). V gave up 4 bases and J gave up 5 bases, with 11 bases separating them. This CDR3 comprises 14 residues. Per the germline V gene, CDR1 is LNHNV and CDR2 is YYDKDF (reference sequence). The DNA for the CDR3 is TGTGCCACCAGCAAGTCAGGGCAAACCGGGGAGCTGTTTTTT. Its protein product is CATSKSGQTGELFF.

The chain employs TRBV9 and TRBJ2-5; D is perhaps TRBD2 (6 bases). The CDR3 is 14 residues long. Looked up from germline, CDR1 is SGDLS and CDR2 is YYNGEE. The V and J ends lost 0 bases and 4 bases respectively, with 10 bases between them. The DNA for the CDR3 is TGTGCCAGCAGCGTAGGGACTATTGGAGAGACCCAGTACTTC. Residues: CASSVGTIGETQYF. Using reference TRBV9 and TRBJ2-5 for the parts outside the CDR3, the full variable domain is DSGVTQTPKHLITATGQRVTLRCSPRSGDLSVYWYQQSLDQGLQFLIQYYNGEERAKGNILERFSAQQFPDLHSELNLSSLELGDSALYFCASSVGTIGETQYFGPGTRLLVL.

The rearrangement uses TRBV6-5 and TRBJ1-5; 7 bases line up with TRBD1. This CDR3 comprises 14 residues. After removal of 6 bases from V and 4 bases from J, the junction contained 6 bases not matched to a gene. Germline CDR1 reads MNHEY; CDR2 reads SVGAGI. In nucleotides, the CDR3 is TGTGCCAGCAGGACCGGGACAGCTAATCAGCCCCAGCATTTT. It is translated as CASRTGTANQPQHF.

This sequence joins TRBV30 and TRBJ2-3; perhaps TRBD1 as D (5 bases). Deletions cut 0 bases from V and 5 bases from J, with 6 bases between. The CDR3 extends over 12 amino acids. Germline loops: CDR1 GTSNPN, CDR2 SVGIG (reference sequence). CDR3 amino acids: CAWSVRGDTQYF. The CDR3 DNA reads TGTGCCTGGAGTGTAAGGGGAGATACGCAGTATTTT.

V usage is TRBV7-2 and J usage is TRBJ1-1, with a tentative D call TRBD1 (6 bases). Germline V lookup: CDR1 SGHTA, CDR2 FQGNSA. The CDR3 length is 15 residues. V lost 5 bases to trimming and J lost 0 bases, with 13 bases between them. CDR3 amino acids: CASSIRGGVNTEAFF. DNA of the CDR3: TGTGCCAGCAGCATAAGAGGGGGGGTGAACACTGAAGCTTTCTTT.

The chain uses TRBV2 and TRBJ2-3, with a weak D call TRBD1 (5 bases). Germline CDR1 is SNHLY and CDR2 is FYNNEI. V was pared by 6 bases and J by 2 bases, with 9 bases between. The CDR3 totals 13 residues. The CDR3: CASRRTITDTQYF. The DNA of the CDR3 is TGTGCCAGCAGGCGGACAATCACAGATACGCAGTATTTT.

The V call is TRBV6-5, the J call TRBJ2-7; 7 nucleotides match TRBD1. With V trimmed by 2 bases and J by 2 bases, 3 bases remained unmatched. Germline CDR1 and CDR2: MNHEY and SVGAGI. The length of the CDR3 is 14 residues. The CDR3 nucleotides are TGTGCCAGCAGTTACGACAGGGCACCCTACGAGCAGTACTTC. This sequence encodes CASSYDRAPYEQYF.

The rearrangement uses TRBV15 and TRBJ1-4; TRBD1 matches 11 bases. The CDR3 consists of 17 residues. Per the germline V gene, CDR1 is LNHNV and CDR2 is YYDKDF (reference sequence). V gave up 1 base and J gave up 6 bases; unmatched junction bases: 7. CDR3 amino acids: CATSRARGTGGDEKLFF. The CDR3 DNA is TGTGCCACCAGCAGAGCCCGGGGGACAGGGGGAGATGAAAAACTGTTTTTT.

The CDR3 spells CASSPRGSRDTQYF. CDR3 in DNA: TGTGCCAGCAGCCCCCGAGGTAGTAGAGATACGCAGTATTTT. The J gene is TRBJ2-3, the V gene TRBV3-1 (or the pseudogene TRBV3-2), with D unresolved. The CDR3 has 14 residues. V lost 4 bases to trimming and J lost 5 bases, with 13 bases between them. The V gene's germline CDR1 is LGHDT and CDR2 YNNKEL (reference sequence).

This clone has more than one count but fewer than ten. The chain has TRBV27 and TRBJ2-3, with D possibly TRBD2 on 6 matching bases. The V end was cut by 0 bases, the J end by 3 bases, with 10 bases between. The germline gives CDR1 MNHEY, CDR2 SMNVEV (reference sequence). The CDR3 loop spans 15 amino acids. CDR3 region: CASSLSTGVTDTQYF. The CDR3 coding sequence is TGTGCCAGCAGTTTATCAACGGGAGTAACAGATACGCAGTATTTT.

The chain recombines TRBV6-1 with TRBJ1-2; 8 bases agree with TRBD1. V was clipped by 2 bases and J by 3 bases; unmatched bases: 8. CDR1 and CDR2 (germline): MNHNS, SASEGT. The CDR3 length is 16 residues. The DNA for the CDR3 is TGTGCCAGCAGTGAAATCAGGACAGGGACCCACTATGGCTACACCTTC. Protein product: CASSEIRTGTHYGYTF.

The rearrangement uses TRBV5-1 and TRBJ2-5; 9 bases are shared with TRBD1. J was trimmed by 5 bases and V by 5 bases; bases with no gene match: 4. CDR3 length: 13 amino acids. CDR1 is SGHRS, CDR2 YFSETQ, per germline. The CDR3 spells CASSTGGRETQYF. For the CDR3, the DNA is TGCGCCAGCAGTACAGGGGGCCGGGAGACCCAGTACTTC.

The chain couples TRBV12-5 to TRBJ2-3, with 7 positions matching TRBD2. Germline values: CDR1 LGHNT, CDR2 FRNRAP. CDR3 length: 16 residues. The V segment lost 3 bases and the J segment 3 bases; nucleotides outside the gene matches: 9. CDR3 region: CASGFFSGGITDTQYF. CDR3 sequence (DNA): TGTGCTAGTGGTTTTTTTTCGGGGGGTATTACAGATACGCAGTATTTT.

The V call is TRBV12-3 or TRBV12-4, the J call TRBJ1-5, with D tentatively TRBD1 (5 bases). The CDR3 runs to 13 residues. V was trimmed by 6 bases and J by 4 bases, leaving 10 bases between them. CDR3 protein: CASSSGSNQPQHF. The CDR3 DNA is TGTGCCAGCAGCTCAGGGTCTAATCAGCCCCAGCATTTT.

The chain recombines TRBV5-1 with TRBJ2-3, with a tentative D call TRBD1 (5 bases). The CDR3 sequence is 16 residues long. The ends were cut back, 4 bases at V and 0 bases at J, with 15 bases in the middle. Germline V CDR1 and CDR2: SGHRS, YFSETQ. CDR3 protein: CASSQSRQSSTDTQYF. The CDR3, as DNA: TGCGCCAGCAGCCAATCTCGACAGTCTAGCACAGATACGCAGTATTTT.

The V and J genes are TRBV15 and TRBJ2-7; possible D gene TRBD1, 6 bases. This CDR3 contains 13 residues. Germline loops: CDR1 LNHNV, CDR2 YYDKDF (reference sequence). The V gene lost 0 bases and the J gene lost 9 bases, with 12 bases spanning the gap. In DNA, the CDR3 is TGTGCCACCAGCAGAGACAGGGGACCCCTGCAGTACGTC. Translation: CATSRDRGPLQYV.

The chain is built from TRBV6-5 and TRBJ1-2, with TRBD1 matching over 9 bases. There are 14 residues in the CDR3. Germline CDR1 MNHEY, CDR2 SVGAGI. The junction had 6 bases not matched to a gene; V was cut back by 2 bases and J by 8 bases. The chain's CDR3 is CASSYADRGKGYTF. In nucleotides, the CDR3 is TGTGCCAGCAGTTACGCCGACAGGGGGAAAGGCTACACCTTC.

The CDR3 loop is CASSRPGLAANEQFF. The CDR3 DNA follows: TGTGCCAGCTCGCGTCCGGGACTAGCGGCCAATGAGCAGTTCTTC. V usage is TRBV18 and J usage is TRBJ2-1; 11 nucleotides agree with TRBD2. V was clipped by 6 bases and J by 6 bases; unmatched bases: 7. This CDR3 has 15 amino acids. The germline V gene encodes CDR1 KGHSH and CDR2 LQKENI.

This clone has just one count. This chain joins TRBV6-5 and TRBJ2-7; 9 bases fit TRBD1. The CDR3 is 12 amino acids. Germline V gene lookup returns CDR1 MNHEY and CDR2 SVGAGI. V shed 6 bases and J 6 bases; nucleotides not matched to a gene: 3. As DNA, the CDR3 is TGTGCCAGCAGCCGGACAGGGGTCGAGCAGTACTTC. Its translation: CASSRTGVEQYF.

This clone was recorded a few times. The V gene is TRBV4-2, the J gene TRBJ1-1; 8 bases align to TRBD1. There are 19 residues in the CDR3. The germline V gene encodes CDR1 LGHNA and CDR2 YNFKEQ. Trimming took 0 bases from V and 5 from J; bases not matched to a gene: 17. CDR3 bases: TGTGCCAGCAGCCAAGACCACAGGACAGGGAATAGAAGAGGGACTGAAGCTTTCTTT. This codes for CASSQDHRTGNRRGTEAFF.

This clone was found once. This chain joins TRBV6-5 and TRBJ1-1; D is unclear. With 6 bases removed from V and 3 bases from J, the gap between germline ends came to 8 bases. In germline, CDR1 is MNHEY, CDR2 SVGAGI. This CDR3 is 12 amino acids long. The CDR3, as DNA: TGTGCCAGCAGGGAGGATTACACTGAAGCTTTCTTT. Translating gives CASREDYTEAFF.

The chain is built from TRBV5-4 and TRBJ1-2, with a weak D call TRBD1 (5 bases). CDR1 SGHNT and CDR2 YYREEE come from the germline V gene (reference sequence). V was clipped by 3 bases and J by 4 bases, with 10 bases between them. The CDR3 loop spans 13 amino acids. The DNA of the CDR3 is TGTGCCAGCAGCTCTGGGGGGAGCTATGGCTACACCTTC. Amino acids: CASSSGGSYGYTF.

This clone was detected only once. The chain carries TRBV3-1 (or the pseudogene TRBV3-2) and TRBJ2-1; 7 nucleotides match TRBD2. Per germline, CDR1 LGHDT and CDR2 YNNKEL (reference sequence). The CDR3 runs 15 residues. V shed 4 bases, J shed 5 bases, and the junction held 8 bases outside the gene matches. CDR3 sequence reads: CASSPPGLPHNEQFF. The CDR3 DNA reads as TGTGCCAGCAGCCCCCCGGGACTACCACACAATGAGCAGTTCTTC.

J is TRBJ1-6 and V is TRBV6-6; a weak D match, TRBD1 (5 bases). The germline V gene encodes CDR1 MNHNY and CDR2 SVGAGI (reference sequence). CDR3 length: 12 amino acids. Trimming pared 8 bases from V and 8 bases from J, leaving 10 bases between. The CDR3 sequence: CASDVRDSPLHF. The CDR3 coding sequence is TGTGCCAGCGATGTCAGGGATTCACCCCTCCACTTT.

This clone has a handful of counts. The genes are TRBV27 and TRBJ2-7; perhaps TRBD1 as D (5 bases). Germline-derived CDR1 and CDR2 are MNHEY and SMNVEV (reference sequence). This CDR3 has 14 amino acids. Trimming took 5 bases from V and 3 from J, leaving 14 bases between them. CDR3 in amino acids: CASSPHQDSYEQYF. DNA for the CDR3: TGTGCCAGCAGTCCTCATCAAGACAGCTACGAGCAGTACTTC.

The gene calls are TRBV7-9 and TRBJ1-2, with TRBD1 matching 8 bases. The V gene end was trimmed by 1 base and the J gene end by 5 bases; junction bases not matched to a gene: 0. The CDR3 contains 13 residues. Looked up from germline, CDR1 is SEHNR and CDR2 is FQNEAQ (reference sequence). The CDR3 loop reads CASSLGTGYGYTF. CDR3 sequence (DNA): TGTGCCAGCAGCTTAGGGACAGGGTATGGCTACACCTTC. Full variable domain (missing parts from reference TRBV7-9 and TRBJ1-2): DTGVSQNPRHKITKRGQNVTFRCDPISEHNRLYWYRQTLGQGPEFLTYFQNEAQLEKSRLLSDRFSAERPKGSFSTLEIQRTEQGDSAMYLCASSLGTGYGYTFGSGTRLTVV.

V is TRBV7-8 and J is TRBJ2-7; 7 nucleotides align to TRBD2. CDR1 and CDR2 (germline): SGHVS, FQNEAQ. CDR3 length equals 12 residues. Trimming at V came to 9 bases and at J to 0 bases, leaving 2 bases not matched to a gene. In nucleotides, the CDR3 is TGTGCCAGACGGACTAGCTCCTACGAGCAGTACTTC. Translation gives CARRTSSYEQYF.